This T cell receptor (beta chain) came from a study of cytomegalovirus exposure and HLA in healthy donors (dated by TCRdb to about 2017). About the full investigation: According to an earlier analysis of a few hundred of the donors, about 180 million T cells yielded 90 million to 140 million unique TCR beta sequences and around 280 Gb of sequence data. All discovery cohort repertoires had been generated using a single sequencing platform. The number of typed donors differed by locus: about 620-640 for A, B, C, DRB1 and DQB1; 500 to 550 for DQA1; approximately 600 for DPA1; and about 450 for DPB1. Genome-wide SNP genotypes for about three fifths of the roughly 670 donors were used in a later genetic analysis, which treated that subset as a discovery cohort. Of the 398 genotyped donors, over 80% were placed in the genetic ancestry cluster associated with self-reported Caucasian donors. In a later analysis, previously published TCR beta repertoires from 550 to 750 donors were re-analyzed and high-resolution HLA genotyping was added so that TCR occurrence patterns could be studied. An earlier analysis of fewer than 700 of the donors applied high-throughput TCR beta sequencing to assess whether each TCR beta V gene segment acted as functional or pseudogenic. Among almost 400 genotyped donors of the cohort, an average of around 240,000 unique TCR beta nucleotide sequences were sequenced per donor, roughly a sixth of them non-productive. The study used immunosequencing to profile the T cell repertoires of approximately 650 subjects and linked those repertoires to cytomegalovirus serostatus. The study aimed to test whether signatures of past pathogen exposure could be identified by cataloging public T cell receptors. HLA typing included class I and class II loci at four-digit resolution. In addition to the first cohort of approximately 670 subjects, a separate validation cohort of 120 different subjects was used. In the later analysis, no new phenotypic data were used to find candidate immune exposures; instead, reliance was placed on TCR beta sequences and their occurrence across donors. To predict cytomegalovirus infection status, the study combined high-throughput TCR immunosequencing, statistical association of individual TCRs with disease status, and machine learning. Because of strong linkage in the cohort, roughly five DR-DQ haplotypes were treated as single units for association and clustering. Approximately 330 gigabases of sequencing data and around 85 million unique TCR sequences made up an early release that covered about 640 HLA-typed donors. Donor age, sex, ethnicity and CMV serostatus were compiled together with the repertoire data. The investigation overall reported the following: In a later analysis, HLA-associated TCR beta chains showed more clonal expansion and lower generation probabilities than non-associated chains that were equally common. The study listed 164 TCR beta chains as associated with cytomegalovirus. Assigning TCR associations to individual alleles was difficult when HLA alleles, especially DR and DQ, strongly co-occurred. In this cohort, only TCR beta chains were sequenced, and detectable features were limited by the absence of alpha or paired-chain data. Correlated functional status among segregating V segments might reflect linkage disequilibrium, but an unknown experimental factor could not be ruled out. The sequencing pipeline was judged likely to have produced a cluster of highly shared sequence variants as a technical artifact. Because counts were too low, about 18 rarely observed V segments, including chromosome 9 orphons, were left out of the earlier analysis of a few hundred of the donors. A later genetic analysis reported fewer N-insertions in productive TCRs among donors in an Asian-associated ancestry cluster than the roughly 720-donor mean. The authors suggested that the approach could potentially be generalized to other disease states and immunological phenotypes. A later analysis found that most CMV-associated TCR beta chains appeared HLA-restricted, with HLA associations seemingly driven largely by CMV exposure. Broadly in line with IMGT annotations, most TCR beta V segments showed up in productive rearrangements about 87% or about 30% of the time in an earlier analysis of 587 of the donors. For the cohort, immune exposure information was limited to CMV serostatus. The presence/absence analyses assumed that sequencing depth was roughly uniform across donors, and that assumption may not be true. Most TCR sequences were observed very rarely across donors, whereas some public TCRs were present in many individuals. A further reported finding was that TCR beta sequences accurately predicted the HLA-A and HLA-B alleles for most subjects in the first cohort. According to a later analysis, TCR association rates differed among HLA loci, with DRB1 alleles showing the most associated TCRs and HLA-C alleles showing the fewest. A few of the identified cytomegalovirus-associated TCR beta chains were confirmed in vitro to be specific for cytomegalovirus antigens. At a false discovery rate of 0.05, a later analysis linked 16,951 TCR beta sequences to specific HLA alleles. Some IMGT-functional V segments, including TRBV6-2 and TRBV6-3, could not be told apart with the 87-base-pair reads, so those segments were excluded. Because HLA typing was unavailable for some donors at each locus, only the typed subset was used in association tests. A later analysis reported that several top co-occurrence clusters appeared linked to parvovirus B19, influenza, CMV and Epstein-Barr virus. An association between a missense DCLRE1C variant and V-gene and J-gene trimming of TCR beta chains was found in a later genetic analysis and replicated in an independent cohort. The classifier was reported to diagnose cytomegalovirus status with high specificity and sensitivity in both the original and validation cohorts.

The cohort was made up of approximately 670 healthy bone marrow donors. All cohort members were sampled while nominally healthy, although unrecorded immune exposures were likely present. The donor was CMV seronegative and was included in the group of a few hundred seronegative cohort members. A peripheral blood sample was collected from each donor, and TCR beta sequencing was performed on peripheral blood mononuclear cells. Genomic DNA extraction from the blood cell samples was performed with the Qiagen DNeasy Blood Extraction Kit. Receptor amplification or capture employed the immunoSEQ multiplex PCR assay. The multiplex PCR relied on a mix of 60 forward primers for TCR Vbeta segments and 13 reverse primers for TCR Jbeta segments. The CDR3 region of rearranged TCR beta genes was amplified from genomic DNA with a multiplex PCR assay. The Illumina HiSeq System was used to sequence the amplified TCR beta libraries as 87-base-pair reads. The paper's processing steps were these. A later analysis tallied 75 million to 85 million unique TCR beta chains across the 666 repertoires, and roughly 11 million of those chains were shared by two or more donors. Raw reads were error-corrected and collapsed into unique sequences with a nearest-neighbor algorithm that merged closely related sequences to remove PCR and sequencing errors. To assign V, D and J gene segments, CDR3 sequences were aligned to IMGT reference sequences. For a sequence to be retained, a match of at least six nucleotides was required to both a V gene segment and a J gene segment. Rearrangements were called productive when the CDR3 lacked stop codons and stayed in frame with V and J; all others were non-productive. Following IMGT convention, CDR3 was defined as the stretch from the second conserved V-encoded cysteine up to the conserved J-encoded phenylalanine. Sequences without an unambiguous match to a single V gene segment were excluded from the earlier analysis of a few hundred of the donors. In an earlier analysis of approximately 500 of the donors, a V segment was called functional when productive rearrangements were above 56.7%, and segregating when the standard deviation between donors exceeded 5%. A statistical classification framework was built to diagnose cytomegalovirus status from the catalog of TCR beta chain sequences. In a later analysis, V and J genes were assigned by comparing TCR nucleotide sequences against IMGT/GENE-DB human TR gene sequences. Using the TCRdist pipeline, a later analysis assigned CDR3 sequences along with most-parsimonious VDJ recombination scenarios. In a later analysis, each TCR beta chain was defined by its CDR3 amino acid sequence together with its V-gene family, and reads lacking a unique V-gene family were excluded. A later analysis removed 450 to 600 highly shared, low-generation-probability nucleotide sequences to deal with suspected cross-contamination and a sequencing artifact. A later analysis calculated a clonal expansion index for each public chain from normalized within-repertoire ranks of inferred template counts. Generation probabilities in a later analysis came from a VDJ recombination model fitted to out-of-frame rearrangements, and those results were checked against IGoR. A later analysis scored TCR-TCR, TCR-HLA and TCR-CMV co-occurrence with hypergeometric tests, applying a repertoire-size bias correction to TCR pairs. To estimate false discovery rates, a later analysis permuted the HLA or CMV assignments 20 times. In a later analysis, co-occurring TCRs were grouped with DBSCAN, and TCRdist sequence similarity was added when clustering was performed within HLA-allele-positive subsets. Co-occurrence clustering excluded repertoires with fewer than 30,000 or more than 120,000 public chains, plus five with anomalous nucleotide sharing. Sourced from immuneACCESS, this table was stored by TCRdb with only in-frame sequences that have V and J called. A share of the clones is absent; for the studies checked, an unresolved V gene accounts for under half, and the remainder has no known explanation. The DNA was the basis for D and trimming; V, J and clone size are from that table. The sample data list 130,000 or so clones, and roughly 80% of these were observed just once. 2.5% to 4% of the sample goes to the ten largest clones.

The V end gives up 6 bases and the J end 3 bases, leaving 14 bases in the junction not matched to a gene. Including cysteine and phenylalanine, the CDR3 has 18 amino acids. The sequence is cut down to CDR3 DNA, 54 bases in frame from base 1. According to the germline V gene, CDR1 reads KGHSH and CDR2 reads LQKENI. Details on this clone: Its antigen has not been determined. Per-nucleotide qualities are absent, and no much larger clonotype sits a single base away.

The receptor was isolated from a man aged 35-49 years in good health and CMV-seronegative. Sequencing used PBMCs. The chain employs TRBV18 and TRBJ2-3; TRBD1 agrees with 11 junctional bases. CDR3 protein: CASSGTFSGTGGTDTQYF. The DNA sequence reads TGTGCCAGCTCCGGCACGTTCTCCGGGACAGGGGGTACAGATACGCAGTATTTT.